This T cell receptor beta chain was retrieved from a study of blood T cell repertoires in COVID-19. Assay used: immunoSEQ multiplex PCR; TCRdb lists only in-frame clones, some missing. Among approximately 200,000 clones listed, less than 85% were seen once. Germline V gene sequence: CDR1 MDHEN, CDR2 SYDVKM. V was clipped by 4 bases and J by 11 bases, with 10 bases between them. The CDR3 is 11 amino acids. This clone was recorded only once. Sequenced sample: PBMCs or T cells enriched from blood (not recorded which). The origin of this receptor is a man in his forties or fifties who had recovered from COVID-19. The V gene is TRBV28, the J gene TRBJ2-3; D is ambiguous. As DNA, the CDR3 is TGTGCCAGCAGTTCCTACCCCCTGCAGTATTTT. Translation: CASSSYPLQYF.